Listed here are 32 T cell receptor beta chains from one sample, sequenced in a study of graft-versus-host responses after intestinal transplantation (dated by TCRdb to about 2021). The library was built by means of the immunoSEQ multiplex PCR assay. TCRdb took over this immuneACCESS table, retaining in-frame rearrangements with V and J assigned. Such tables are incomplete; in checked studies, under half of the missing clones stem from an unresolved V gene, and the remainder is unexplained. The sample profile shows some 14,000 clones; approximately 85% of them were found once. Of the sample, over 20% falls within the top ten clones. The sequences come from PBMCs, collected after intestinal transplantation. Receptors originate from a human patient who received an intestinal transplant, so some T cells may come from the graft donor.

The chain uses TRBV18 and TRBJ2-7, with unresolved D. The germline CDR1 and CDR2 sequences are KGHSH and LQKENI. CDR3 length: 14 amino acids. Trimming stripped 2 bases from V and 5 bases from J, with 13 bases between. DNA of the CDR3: TGTGCCAGCTCACCATTATTTGGGAACCACGAGCAGTACTTC. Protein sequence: CASSPLFGNHEQYF. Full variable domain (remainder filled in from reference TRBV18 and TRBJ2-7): NAGVMQNPRHLVRRRGQEARLRCSPMKGHSHVYWYRQLPEEGLKFMVYLQKENIIDESGMPKERFSAEFPKEGPSILRIQQVVRGDSAAYFCASSPLFGNHEQYFGPGTRLTVT.

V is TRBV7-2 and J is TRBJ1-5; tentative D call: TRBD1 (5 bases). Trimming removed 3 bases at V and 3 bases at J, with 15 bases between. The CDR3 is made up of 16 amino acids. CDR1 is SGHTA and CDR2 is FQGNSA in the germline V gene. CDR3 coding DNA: TGTGCCAGCAGCTTTAGCCCGGGGCGGCCCAATCAGCCCCAGCATTTT. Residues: CASSFSPGRPNQPQHF.

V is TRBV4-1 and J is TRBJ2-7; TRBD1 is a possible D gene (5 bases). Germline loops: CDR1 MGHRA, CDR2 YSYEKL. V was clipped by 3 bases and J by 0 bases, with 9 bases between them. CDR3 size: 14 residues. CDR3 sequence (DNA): TGCGCCAGCAGCCACACTGACAGCTCCTACGAGCAGTACTTC. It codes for CASSHTDSSYEQYF.

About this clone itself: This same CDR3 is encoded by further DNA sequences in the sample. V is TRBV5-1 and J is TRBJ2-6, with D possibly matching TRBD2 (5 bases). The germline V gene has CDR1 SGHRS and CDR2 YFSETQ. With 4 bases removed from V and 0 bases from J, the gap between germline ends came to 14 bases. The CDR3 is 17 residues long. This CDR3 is CASSDRDRDSGANVLTF. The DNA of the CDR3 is TGCGCCAGCAGCGACCGGGATAGGGACTCTGGGGCCAACGTCCTGACTTTC.

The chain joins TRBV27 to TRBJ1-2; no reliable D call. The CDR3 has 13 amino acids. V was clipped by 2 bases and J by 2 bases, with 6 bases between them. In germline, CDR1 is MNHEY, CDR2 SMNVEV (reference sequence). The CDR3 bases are TGTGCCAGCAGTTTAAACAACAACTATGGCTACACCTTC. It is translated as CASSLNNNYGYTF.

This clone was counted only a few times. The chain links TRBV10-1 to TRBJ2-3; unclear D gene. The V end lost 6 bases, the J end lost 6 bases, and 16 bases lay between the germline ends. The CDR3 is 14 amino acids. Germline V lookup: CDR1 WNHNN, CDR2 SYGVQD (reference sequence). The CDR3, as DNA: TGCGCCAGCAGCCCCAGAATAACTCGGGATACGCAGTATTTT. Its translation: CASSPRITRDTQYF.

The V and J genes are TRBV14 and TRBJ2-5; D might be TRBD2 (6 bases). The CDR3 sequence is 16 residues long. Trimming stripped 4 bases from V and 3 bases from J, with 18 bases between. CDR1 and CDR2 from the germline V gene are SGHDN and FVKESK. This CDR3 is CASSRPGTPGEETQYF. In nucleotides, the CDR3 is TGTGCCAGCAGCCGACCCGGGACGCCGGGGGAAGAGACCCAGTACTTC.

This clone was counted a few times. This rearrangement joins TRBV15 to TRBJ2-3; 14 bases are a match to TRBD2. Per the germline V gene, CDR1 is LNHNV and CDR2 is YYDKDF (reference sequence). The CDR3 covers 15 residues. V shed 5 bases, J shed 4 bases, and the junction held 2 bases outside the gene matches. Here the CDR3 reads CATSGTSGSPDTQYF. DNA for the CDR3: TGTGCCACCAGCGGGACTAGCGGGAGTCCAGATACGCAGTATTTT.

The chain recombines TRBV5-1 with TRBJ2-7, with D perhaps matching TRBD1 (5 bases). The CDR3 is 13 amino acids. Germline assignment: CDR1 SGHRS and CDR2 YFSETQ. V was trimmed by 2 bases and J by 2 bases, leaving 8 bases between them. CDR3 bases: TGCGCCAGCAGCTTTGACAGAACCTACGAGCAGTACTTC. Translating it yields CASSFDRTYEQYF. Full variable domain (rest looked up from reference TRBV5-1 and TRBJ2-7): KAGVTQTPRYLIKTRGQQVTLSCSPISGHRSVSWYQQTPGQGLQFLFEYFSETQRNKGNFPGRFSGRQFSNSRSEMNVSTLELGDSALYLCASSFDRTYEQYFGPGTRLTVT.

The CDR3 reads CASSEGVEAFF. CDR3 DNA: TGCGCCAGCAGCGAAGGGGTCGAAGCTTTCTTT. This chain joins TRBV4-1 and TRBJ1-1; D is possibly TRBD1 (5 bases). The V and J ends lost 5 bases and 8 bases respectively, with 9 bases between them. This CDR3 comprises 11 residues. Germline assignment: CDR1 MGHRA and CDR2 YSYEKL.

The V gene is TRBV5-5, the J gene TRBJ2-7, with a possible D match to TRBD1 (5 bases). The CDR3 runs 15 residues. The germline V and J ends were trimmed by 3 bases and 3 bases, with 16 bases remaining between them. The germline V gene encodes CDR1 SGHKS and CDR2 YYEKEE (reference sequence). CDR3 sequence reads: CASSSTPGYGYEQYF. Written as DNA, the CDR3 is TGTGCCAGCAGCTCCACTCCAGGGTATGGCTACGAGCAGTACTTC.

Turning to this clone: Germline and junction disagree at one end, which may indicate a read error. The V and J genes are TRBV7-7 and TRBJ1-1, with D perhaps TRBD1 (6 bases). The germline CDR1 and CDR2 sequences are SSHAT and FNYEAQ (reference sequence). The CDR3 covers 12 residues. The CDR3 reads CASSNRDTEAFF. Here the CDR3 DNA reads TGTGCTAGCAGCAACAGGGACACTGAAGCTTTCTTT.

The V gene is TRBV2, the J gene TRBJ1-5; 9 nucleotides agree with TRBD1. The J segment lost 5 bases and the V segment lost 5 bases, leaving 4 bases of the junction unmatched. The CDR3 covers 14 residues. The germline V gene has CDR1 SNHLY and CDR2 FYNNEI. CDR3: CASSFGQGYQPQHF. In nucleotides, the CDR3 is TGTGCCAGCAGTTTCGGACAGGGGTATCAGCCCCAGCATTTT.

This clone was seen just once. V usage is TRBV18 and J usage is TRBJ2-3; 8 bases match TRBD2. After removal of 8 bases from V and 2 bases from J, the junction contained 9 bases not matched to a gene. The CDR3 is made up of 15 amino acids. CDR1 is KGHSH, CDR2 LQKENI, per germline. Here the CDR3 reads CASLAGGQPTDTQYF. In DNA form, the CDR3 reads TGTGCCAGCCTGGCGGGAGGACAGCCCACAGATACGCAGTATTTT.

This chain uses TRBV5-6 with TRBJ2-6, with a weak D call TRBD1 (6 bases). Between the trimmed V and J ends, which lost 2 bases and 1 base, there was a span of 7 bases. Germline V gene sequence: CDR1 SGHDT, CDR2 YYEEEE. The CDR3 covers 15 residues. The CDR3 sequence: CASSFQGSGANVLTF. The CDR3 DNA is TGTGCCAGCAGCTTCCAGGGGTCTGGGGCCAACGTCCTGACTTTC.

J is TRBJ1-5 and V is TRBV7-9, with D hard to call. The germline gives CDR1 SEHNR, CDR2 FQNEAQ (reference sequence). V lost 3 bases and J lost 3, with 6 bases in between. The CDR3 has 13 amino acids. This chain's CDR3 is CASSLENNQPQHF. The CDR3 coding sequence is TGTGCCAGCAGCTTGGAAAACAATCAGCCCCAGCATTTT.

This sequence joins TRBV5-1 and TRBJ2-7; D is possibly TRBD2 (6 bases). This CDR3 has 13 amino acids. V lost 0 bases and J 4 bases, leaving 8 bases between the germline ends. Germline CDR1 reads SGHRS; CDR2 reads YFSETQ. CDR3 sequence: CASSLGAGYEQYF. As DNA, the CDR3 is TGCGCCAGCAGCTTGGGCGCGGGGTACGAGCAGTACTTC.

In DNA form, the CDR3 reads TGTGCCAGCAGCAAAGACGGGCAGCACCCGATTAGCACAGATACGCAGTATTTT. This sequence encodes CASSKDGQHPISTDTQYF. The V gene is TRBV21-1, the J gene TRBJ2-3. TRBV21-1 is flagged as a pseudogene. The CDR3 is 18 amino acids.

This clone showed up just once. The CDR3, as DNA: TGCGCCAGCAGCCAAGATGGACAGGTTGGTTACGAGCAGTACTTC. It is translated as CASSQDGQVGYEQYF. The genes are TRBV4-1 and TRBJ2-7, with TRBD1 matching 7 bases. Trimming removed 0 bases from V and 4 bases from J; junction bases left unmatched: 6. Germline-derived CDR1 and CDR2 are MGHRA and YSYEKL. There are 15 residues in the CDR3.

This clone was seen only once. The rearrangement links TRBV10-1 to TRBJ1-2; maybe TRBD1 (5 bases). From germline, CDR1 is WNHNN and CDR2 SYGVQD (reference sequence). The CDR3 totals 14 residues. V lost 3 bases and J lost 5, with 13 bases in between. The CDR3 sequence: CASSESGEPYGYTF. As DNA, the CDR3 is TGCGCCAGCAGTGAATCGGGGGAACCGTATGGCTACACCTTC.

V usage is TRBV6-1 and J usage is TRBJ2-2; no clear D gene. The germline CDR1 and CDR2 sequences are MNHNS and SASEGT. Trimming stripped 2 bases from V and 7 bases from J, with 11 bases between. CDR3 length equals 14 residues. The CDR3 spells CASSESRKIGELFF. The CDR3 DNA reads TGTGCCAGCAGTGAATCAAGAAAGATCGGGGAGCTGTTTTTT.

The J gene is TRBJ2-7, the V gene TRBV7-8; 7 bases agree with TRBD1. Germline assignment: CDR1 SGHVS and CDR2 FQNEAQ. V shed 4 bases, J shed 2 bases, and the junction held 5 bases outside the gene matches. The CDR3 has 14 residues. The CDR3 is CASSSTGSPYEQYF. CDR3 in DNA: TGTGCCAGCAGCTCGACAGGGTCCCCCTACGAGCAGTACTTC.

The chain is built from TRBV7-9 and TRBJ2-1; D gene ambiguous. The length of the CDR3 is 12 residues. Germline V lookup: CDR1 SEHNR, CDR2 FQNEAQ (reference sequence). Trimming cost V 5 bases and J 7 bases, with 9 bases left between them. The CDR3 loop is CASSATLNEQFF. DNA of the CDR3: TGTGCCAGCAGCGCCACCCTTAATGAGCAGTTCTTC. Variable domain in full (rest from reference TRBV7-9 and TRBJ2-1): DTGVSQNPRHKITKRGQNVTFRCDPISEHNRLYWYRQTLGQGPEFLTYFQNEAQLEKSRLLSDRFSAERPKGSFSTLEIQRTEQGDSAMYLCASSATLNEQFFGPGTRLTVL.

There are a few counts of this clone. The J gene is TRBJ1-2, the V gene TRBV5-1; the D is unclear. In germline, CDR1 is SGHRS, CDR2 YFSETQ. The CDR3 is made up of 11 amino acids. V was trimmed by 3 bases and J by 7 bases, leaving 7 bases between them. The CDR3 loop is CASSSLSGYTF. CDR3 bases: TGCGCCAGCAGCTCCCTAAGTGGCTACACCTTC.

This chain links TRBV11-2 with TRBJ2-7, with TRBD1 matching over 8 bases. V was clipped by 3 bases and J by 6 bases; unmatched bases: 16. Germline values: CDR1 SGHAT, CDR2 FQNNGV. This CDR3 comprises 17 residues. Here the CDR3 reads CASSFPRTGRGLTEQYF. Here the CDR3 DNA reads TGTGCCAGCAGCTTCCCTAGGACAGGGCGAGGTTTGACCGAGCAGTACTTC.

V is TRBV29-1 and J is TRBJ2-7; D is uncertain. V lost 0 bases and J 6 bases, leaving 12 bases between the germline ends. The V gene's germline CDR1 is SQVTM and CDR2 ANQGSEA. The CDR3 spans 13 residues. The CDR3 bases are TGCAGCGTTGAAGAGCTTCCTGGTGGCGAGCAGTACTTC. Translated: CSVEELPGGEQYF.

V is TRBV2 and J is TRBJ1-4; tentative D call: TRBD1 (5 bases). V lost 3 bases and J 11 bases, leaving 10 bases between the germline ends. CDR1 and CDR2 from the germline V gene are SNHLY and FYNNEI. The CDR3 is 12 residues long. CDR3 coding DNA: TGTGCCAGCAGTGAGTTAGGGACGAAACTGTTTTTT. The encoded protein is CASSELGTKLFF.

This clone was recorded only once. The CDR3 loop reads CAWSLAETQYF. The CDR3 nucleotides read TGTGCCTGGAGCCTCGCTGAGACCCAGTACTTC. The J gene is TRBJ2-5, the V gene TRBV30, with D uncertain. Germline values: CDR1 GTSNPN, CDR2 SVGIG (reference sequence). CDR3 size: 11 residues. V gave up 3 bases and J gave up 5 bases, with 7 bases separating them.

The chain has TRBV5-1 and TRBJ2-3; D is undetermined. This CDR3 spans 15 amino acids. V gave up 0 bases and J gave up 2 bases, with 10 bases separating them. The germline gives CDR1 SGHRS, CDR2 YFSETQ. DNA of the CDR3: TGCGCCAGCAGCTTGGGATCGGGCCACACAGATACGCAGTATTTT. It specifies CASSLGSGHTDTQYF. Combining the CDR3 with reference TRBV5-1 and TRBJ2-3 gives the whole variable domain KAGVTQTPRYLIKTRGQQVTLSCSPISGHRSVSWYQQTPGQGLQFLFEYFSETQRNKGNFPGRFSGRQFSNSRSEMNVSTLELGDSALYLCASSLGSGHTDTQYFGPGTRLTVL.

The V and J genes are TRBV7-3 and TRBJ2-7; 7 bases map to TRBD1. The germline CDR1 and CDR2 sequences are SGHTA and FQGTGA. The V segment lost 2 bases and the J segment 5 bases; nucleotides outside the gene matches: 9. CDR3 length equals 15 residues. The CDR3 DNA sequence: TGTGCCAGCAGCTTAGGGGCAGGGGGTATCGACGAGCAGTACTTC. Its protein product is CASSLGAGGIDEQYF.

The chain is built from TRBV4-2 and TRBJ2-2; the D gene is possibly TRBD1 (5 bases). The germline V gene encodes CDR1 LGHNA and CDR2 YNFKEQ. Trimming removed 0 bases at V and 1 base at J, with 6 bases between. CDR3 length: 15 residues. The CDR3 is CASSQDGQNTGELFF. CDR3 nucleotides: TGTGCCAGCAGCCAAGATGGACAGAACACCGGGGAGCTGTTTTTT.

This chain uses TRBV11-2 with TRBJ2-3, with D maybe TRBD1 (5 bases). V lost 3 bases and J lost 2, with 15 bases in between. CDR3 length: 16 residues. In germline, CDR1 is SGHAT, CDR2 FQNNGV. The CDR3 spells CASSFYGALATDTQYF. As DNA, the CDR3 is TGTGCCAGCAGCTTCTATGGGGCACTTGCCACAGATACGCAGTATTTT.